These T cell receptor beta chains were read from a single sample in a study of graft-versus-host responses after intestinal transplantation. Their target antigens are unknown. The data were produced by immunoSEQ multiplex PCR, yet TCRdb's version contains in-frame clones alone and is incomplete. The table has some 140,000 clones, just over 90% seen once. The specimen was unstimulated CD4+ T cells sorted from spleen or lymph node cells, collected before intestinal transplant. The receptors stem from a human donor who received an intestinal transplant. The CDR3 runs from the conserved cysteine through the conserved F or W. The order of the fields is V gene, clone size, J gene, D gene, CDR3 DNA, CDR3 protein. The D gene is left open where the match is weak. Rows may omit the clone size; those that give it use once, few, many or a size class.

TRBV6-1	-	TRBJ2-7	-	TGTGCCAGCAGTGCTGGACACCAGTACGAGCAGTACTTC	CASSAGHQYEQYF
TRBV19	once	TRBJ2-2	TRBD1	TGTGCCAGTAGTCCCCGAGGAAGTGGACAGGGGGTCAACACCGGGGAGCTGTTTTTT	CASSPRGSGQGVNTGELFF
TRBV6-5	-	TRBJ1-6	-	TGTGCCAGCAGTTACCGGACTTATGAGGTCGGTTCACCCCTCCACTTT	CASSYRTYEVGSPLHF
TRBV11-3	once	TRBJ2-5	-	TGTGCCAGCAGTTTGGGTGAGGGACGACGGGAGACCCAGTACTTC	CASSLGEGRRETQYF
TRBV18	-	TRBJ2-7	TRBD1	TGTGCCAGCTCACCACGGGACCCCGGGACAGCGCTCTCCTACGAGCAGTACTTC	CASSPRDPGTALSYEQYF
TRBV7-9	-	TRBJ1-4	-	TGTGCCAGCAGCTTAGGGGAAAATGAAAAACTGTTTTTT	CASSLGENEKLFF
TRBV20-1	-	TRBJ2-5	-	TGCAGTGCTCGGAGCCAAGAGACCCAGTACTTC	CSARSQETQYF
TRBV9	once	TRBJ2-2	-	TGTGCCAGCAGCGTGGGGGCTATGAACACCGGGGAGCTGTTTTTT	CASSVGAMNTGELFF
TRBV11-3	-	TRBJ2-5	-	TGTGCCAGCAGCTTACCCGGGACATCGGAGACCCAGTACTTC	CASSLPGTSETQYF
TRBV6-1	-	TRBJ1-6	-	TGTGCCAGCAGTGAACCCGTCTCACCCCTCCACTTT	CASSEPVSPLHF
TRBV7-3	-	TRBJ1-6	-	TGTGCCAGCAGCTTAGGGACTTTCTATAATTCACCCCTCCACTTT	CASSLGTFYNSPLHF
TRBV7-3	-	TRBJ1-2	-	TGTGCCAGCAGCCCGACGGGGCGGGGCACGGGTGGCTACACCTTC	CASSPTGRGTGGYTF
TRBV7-9	-	TRBJ2-1	TRBD1	TGTGCCAGCAGCTTAAAGAGGGACAGGGGGAACGAACGCAATGAGCAGTTCTTC	CASSLKRDRGNERNEQFF
TRBV6-1	-	TRBJ1-1	-	TGTGCCAGCAGTGATAACACCTACGCGTTCTTT	CASSDNTYAFF
TRBV10-3	-	TRBJ1-1	-	TGTGCCATCAGCGGGGGCAAAGCTGGGGAGAACACTGAAGCTTTCTTT	CAISGGKAGENTEAFF
TRBV6-1	-	TRBJ2-3	TRBD2	TGTGCCAGCAGTGAAGAATTAGGACTAGCGGGGTATATAGATACGCAGTATTTT	CASSEELGLAGYIDTQYF
TRBV4-1	-	TRBJ2-7	TRBD1	TGCGCCAGCAGCCAAGGGGGTGGGACAGGGAAACACGAGCAGTACTTC	CASSQGGGTGKHEQYF
TRBV5-1	-	TRBJ2-1	TRBD1	TGCGCCAGCAGCTTGGAAGGGGGCGGGCACAATGAGCAGTTCTTC	CASSLEGGGHNEQFF
TRBV25-1	-	TRBJ1-5	-	TGTGCCAGCAGCCCCGGGGGTTCGGAGCATGGCAATCAGCCCCAGCATTTT	CASSPGGSEHGNQPQHF
TRBV5-1	-	TRBJ2-6	-	TGCGCCAGCAGCTTGGGAGGGAGCTCTGGGGCCAACGTCCTGACTTTC	CASSLGGSSGANVLTF
TRBV5-1	-	TRBJ2-3	-	TGCGCCAGCAGTGTAGCCGAAACAGATACGCAGTATTTT	CASSVAETDTQYF
TRBV7-2	-	TRBJ2-4	TRBD2	TGTGCCAGCAGCCTAGCGCGGACTAGCAGCAGTCTAGCCAAAAACATTCAGTACTTC	CASSLARTSSSLAKNIQYF
TRBV5-1	-	TRBJ1-2	-	TGCGCCAGCAGCACAGGGACGGAGTATGGCTACACCTTC	CASSTGTEYGYTF
TRBV9	-	TRBJ2-7	-	TGTGCCAGCAGCTTGACTGCAAGCTCCTACGAGCAGTACTTC	CASSLTASSYEQYF
TRBV18	-	TRBJ2-2	-	TGTGCCAGCTCACCAAACAGGAATACGAACACCGGGGAGCTGTTTTTT	CASSPNRNTNTGELFF
TRBV25-1	-	TRBJ2-1	TRBD1	TGTGCCAGCAGTGAATATACAGGGGCGTTGGTCTTC	CASSEYTGALVF
TRBV9	-	TRBJ2-4	-	TGTGCCAGCAGCCCCCTAGTAGACAAAAACATTCAGTACTTC	CASSPLVDKNIQYF
TRBV19	-	TRBJ1-5	TRBD1	TGTGCCAGTAGTGTCGGGACAGCCAGCAATCAGCCCCAGCATTTT	CASSVGTASNQPQHF
TRBV5-1	-	TRBJ2-5	-	TGCGCCAGCAGCTGGAGGGGGGAAGAGACCCAGTACTTC	CASSWRGEETQYF
TRBV18	few	TRBJ1-2	-	TGTGCCAGCTCACCACCGCCGGGGAGTTATGGCTACACCTTC	CASSPPPGSYGYTF
TRBV10-2	once	TRBJ2-2	TRBD1	TGCGCCAGCAGGGACAGGGGAGGGACCGGGGAGCTGTTTTTT	CASRDRGGTGELFF
TRBV2	-	TRBJ2-1	TRBD2	TGTGCCAGCAGCAACGGACTAGCGAGCAATGAGCAGTTCTTC	CASSNGLASNEQFF
TRBV6-1	-	TRBJ1-2	-	TGTGCCATCCGACGGGGGAACGGCTACACCTTC	CAIRRGNGYTF
TRBV12-5	few	TRBJ1-6	-	TGTGCTAGTGGTTTGGAACGGCTTGCCCTCCACTTT	CASGLERLALHF
TRBV7-8	-	TRBJ2-1	TRBD1	TGTGCCAGCAGCTTGATGAGGGGGCCCTACAATGAGCAGTTCTTC	CASSLMRGPYNEQFF
TRBV5-1	-	TRBJ2-2	TRBD2	TGCGCCAGCAGCTTGGGTTTGGGGCAGCGGGGCACGAACACCGGGGAGCTGTTTTTT	CASSLGLGQRGTNTGELFF
TRBV18	-	TRBJ2-7	TRBD1	TGTGCCAGCTCACTAGTGACAGGGGGGAAGTACGAGCAGTACTTC	CASSLVTGGKYEQYF
TRBV7-8	-	TRBJ1-2	TRBD1	TGTGCCAGCAGCTTAGTTAGGACAGGGGACTATGGCTACACCTTC	CASSLVRTGDYGYTF
TRBV6-5	few	TRBJ1-5	TRBD1	TGTGCCAGCAGCGGACAGGCCAATCAGCCCCAGCATTTT	CASSGQANQPQHF
TRBV4-1	-	TRBJ1-3	-	TGCGCCAGCAGCCAAGGATTCCGGGTTTCTGGAAACACCATATATTTT	CASSQGFRVSGNTIYF
TRBV10-1	-	TRBJ2-1	-	TGCGCCAGCAGTGAGTCCCTAGGTACGTCCTACAATGAGCAGTTCTTC	CASSESLGTSYNEQFF
TRBV10-1	-	TRBJ2-3	TRBD2	TGCGCCAGCAGTTCAGTCTTAGCGGGCCCCACAGATACGCAGTATTTT	CASSSVLAGPTDTQYF
TRBV6-1	-	TRBJ2-3	-	TGTGCCAGCAGTGCTGTGGTAGGTCCCAGCACAGATACGCAGTATTTT	CASSAVVGPSTDTQYF
TRBV14	-	TRBJ2-7	-	TGTGCCAGCAGCCAAGCCACATTACAGGCCCAGTACTTC	CASSQATLQAQYF
TRBV5-1	-	TRBJ1-4	-	TGCGCCAGCAGTTTAGATGGGCCCAAAGGCGGAAAACTGTTTTTT	CASSLDGPKGGKLFF
TRBV11-2	-	TRBJ2-7	-	TGTGCCAGCAGCTTAGGACAGTCGTATTACCCCTACGAGCAGTACTTC	CASSLGQSYYPYEQYF
TRBV10-3	once	TRBJ1-2	TRBD1	TGTGCCAGCCGGGACAGGGTGTCCAACTATGGCTACACCTTC	CASRDRVSNYGYTF
TRBV5-1	-	TRBJ1-1	-	TGCGCCAGCACTTTAGGGGCACGCATGAACACTGAAGCTTTCTTT	CASTLGARMNTEAFF
TRBV29-1	-	TRBJ2-3	-	TGCAGCGTTGAAGGGCCCTACTCAAGCACAGATACGCAGTATTTT	CSVEGPYSSTDTQYF
TRBV7-6	-	TRBJ1-1	-	TGTGCCAGCAGCACCCGGGGGATTGGGGCTGAAGCTTTCTTT	CASSTRGIGAEAFF
TRBV5-4	-	TRBJ2-3	TRBD2	TGTGCCAGCAGCCTAAGACTAGCGGGAAGCACAGATACGCAGTATTTT	CASSLRLAGSTDTQYF
TRBV19	-	TRBJ2-1	TRBD2	TGTGCCAGTAGTCTCGGGCAGGGCAGGGACTACTACAATGAGCAGTTCTTC	CASSLGQGRDYYNEQFF
TRBV2	-	TRBJ1-5	TRBD1	TGTGCCAGCAGTGGGGACAGGGGCTTCAATCAGCCCCAGCATTTT	CASSGDRGFNQPQHF
TRBV5-4	-	TRBJ2-2	-	TGTGCCAGCAGCTTCGGGGCTGGAACCGGGGAGCTGTTTTTT	CASSFGAGTGELFF
TRBV15	-	TRBJ2-7	-	TGTGCCACCAGCAGAGAGGGGGATTCCTACGAGCAGTACTTC	CATSREGDSYEQYF
TRBV14	-	TRBJ1-3	-	TGTGCCAGCAGCCAAGGAGGGGTCATATATTTT	CASSQGGVIYF
TRBV5-1	-	TRBJ2-5	TRBD2	TGCGCCAGCAGCTTTCGGGGGGGAGAGACCCAGTACTTC	CASSFRGGETQYF
TRBV18	once	TRBJ1-6	TRBD1	TGTGCCAGCTCACCACAGACAGGGGATAATTCACCCCTCCACTTT	CASSPQTGDNSPLHF
TRBV11-1	-	TRBJ1-1	-	TGTGCCAGCAGTCCCTACAGGGCTTCGGAAACTGAAGCTTTCTTT	CASSPYRASETEAFF
TRBV5-1	-	TRBJ2-5	TRBD2	TGCGCCAGCAGCTGGGGGACTAGCGGGCAAGAGACCCAGTACTTC	CASSWGTSGQETQYF